The T cell receptor (beta chain) under discussion was sequenced for a study of CD8+CD57+ T cells in acquired aplastic anemia. Background on the study: Mean DNA quantity obtained from sorted CD4+ and CD8+ cells was 3.2 ug. CD4+ cell libraries from healthy donors averaged about 10.8 million reads. Study findings and constraints: Both patients and controls carried the same twenty-nine CD8+ CDR3 sequences.

This CDR3 is built from 15 residues. Trimming pared 3 bases from V and 6 bases from J, leaving 16 bases between. The germline CDR1 and CDR2 sequences are ENHRY and SYGVKD. Many counts were recorded for this clonotype. The antigen is not known. Profiles of TCR beta VDJ and CDR3 were generated from a genomic DNA template. TCRdb re-derived calls from the reads in MiXCR, one entry per CDR3 protein. This table holds under 200,000 distinct CDR3 sequences, just under 45% found once. The V and J genes are TRBV10-3 and TRBJ2-3; the D gene is possibly TRBD2 (5 bases). The specimen was sorted CD4+, CD8+, or CD8+CD57+ T cells (not recorded which) from PBMCs. This TCR was recovered from a human donor in good health. CDR3 in amino acids: CAISDLGSGYDTQYF. The CDR3 DNA reads as TGTGCCATCAGTGATCTGGGTTCGGGGTACGATACGCAGTATTTT.